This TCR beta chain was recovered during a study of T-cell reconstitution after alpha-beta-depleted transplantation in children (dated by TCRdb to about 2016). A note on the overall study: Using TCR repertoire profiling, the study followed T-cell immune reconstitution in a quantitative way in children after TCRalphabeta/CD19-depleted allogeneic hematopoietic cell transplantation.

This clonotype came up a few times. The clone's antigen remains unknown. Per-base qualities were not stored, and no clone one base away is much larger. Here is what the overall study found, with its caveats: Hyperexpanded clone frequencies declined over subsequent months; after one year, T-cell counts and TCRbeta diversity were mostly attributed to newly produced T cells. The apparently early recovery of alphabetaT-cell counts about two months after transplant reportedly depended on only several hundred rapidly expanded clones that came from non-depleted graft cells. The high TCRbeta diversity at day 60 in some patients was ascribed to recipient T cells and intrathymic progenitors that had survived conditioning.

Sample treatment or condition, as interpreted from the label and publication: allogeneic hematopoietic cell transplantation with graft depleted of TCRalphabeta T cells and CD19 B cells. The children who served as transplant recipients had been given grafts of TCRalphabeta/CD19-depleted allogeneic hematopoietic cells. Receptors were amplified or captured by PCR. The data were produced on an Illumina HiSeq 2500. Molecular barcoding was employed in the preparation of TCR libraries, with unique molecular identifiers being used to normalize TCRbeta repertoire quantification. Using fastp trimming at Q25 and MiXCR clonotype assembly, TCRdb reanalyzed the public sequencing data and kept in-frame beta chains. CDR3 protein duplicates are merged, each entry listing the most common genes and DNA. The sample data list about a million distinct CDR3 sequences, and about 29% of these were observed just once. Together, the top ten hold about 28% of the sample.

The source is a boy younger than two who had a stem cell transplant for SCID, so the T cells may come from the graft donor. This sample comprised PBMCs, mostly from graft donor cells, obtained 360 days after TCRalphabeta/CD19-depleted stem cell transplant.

The CDR3 has the sequence CASSQDWRVGRETQYF. The base sequence is TGCGCCAGCAGCCAAGATTGGCGGGTGGGCAGGGAGACCCAGTACTTC. Recombination joined TRBV4-3 with TRBJ2-5; a tentative D call is TRBD2 (5 bases match). CDR1 and CDR2 are drawn from the germline V gene: LGHNA, YSLEER. From cysteine to phenylalanine, the CDR3 is 16 amino acids long. Of the read, only the CDR3 DNA is kept; its 48 bases are in frame from base 1. V is clipped by 0 bases and J by 5 bases, and the sequence between their germline boundaries is 16 bases long.